This TCR beta chain was retrieved from a study of T cells after yellow fever vaccination (dated by TCRdb to between 2017 and 2020). Regarding the research as a whole: Libraries from fractions with low cell numbers were prepared with the SMART-Seq v4 Ultra Low Input RNA kit. To track T-cell clones before and after primary and booster YFV17D yellow fever vaccination, bulk TCR alpha and beta repertoires were sequenced longitudinally. Two healthy male donors, one aged 18 to 30 and one aged 30 to 40 years, made up the cohort. Bulk PBMC replicates and cell subsets were isolated from blood drawn at multiple timepoints before and after both primary and secondary immunization.

Regarding this clonotype: Its target antigen remains unknown. No much larger clone is present one base from it, and per-base qualities are unavailable.

In light of the paper, this sample's treatment or condition label describes: live attenuated yellow fever vaccine strain. A standard Ficoll-Paque protocol was used to isolate PBMCs from peripheral blood. Dynabeads CD4 and CD8 positive selection kits were used to isolate CD4 and CD8 T-cell fractions. TriZol was used to extract RNA from bulk PBMCs, CD4 and CD8 fractions, and dextramer-positive and dextramer-negative fractions. TCR cDNA was made using 5'RACE template switching, a step that added a universal primer site and unique molecular identifiers. Priming of cDNA synthesis was performed from both the TCR alpha and TCR beta constant segments. Libraries were amplified in two PCR steps, with sample barcodes and sequencing adapters added in the second step. Libraries were sequenced on Illumina HiSeq 2500 (2x100 bp) or NovaSeq (2x150 bp). The original methods were these. MIGEC handled demultiplexing of reads and collapsing into UMI consensus sequences, while MiXCR performed V(D)J alignment. Clonotypes responding to the vaccine were identified with edgeR on replicate PBMC samples, with the criteria of FDR below 0.01 and a log2 fold change above 5 up to day 15. Bulk clonotypes were assigned CD4 or CD8 identity according to which sequenced CD4 or CD8 repertoire held them at higher abundance. Using fastp trimming at Q25 and MiXCR clonotype assembly, TCRdb reanalyzed the public sequencing data and kept in-frame beta chains. A single entry per CDR3 protein holds the most common genes and DNA from its merged rows. What appears here as the V and J calls and clone size reflects TCRdb's work, not the paper's. The sample table holds around 72,000 distinct CDR3 sequences, of which about 7.2% were seen once. The ten largest clones represent approximately 30% of the sample.

Here is what the overall study found, with its caveats: Most clones expanded after primary vaccination were re-detected after the booster (96% of CD4 and 80% to 90% of CD8), suggesting broad memory maintenance. Compared with the primary T-cell response, the secondary T-cell response was weaker but faster, peaking on day 5 rather than day 15. Computational filtering was needed because FACS-sorted repertoires could contain abundant contaminating clonotypes from the bulk population. A small fraction of clonotypes showed up in both the CD4 and CD8 compartments, probably as a result of convergent recombination. Only a couple of donors were included in the study, so the extent to which the findings can be generalized is limited.

Taken from cysteine to phenylalanine, the CDR3 has 16 residues. Just CDR3 DNA is preserved here, 48 bases in frame from base 1. The germline V gene sets CDR1 to MNHEY and CDR2 to SVGAGI. The germline ends are 17 bases apart after V is trimmed by 2 bases and J by 4 bases. The specimen comprised CD8+ T cells sorted from PBMCs, sampled 9 to 10 days after the first yellow fever vaccination. This TCR derives from a young man who received the YFV17D yellow fever vaccine. The rearrangement combines TRBV6-5 with TRBJ1-2, and the D gene may be TRBD1, 5 bases matching. The nucleotides are TGTGCCAGCAGTTACGTGGTGTCAGGGTCGGCCTATGGCTACACCTTC. Its translation reads: CASSYVVSGSAYGYTF.